The rows below give T cell receptor beta chains drawn from one sample of a study of spatial heterogeneity in lung cancer. TCRdb re-derived calls from the 5' RACE reads in MiXCR, one entry per CDR3 protein. The sample shows about 21,000 distinct CDR3 sequences, 4.5% to 7% of them seen only once. The source material was PBMCs, sampled at surgery. Every receptor here comes from a male donor with early-stage non-small cell lung cancer. CDR3s include the opening cysteine and the closing phenylalanine or tryptophan. The D gene is left open where the match is weak. Clone size is stated in some rows and not others, as once, few, many or a class when expanded.

CDR3 length,V gene,D gene,J gene,clone size,CDR3 protein,CDR3 DNA
13,TRBV7-3,-,TRBJ1-5,many,CASSCSGIKPQHF,TGTGCCAGCAGCTGCTCCGGGATAAAGCCCCAGCATTTT
14,TRBV28,-,TRBJ2-3,many,CASSLPSITDTQYF,TGTGCCAGCAGTCTCCCCTCAATCACAGATACGCAGTATTTT
17,TRBV5-4,-,TRBJ2-1,many,CASSLSPRASSYNEQFF,TGTGCCAGCAGCTTGAGCCCCAGGGCGAGCTCCTACAATGAGCAGTTCTTC
14,TRBV5-1,-,TRBJ1-3,many,CASSLSATGNTIYF,TGCGCCAGCAGCTTATCGGCAACGGGAAACACCATATATTTT
12,TRBV29-1,-,TRBJ1-3,many,CSVWLTGNTIYF,TGCAGCGTGTGGTTAACTGGAAACACCATATATTTT
18,TRBV28,TRBD2,TRBJ2-3,many,CASKLRGASGELTDTQYF,TGTGCCAGCAAACTGAGGGGGGCTAGCGGGGAACTCACAGATACGCAGTATTTT
15,TRBV2,TRBD1,TRBJ2-2,many,CASMSSTGGTGELFF,TGTGCCAGCATGTCGAGTACAGGGGGAACCGGGGAGCTGTTTTTT
14,TRBV5-6,-,TRBJ2-4,many,CASSYITLGNIQYF,TGTGCCAGCAGCTACATAACTTTAGGAAACATTCAGTACTTC
16,TRBV29-1,TRBD1,TRBJ1-1,many,CSVEDRQGAVSTEAFF,TGCAGCGTTGAAGATCGGCAGGGGGCTGTGAGCACTGAAGCTTTCTTT
12,TRBV7-2,-,TRBJ2-3,many,CVSSLFSDTQYF,TGTGTCAGCAGCTTATTTTCAGATACGCAGTATTTT
15,TRBV7-9,-,TRBJ2-7,many,CASSPFKGLRYEQYF,TGTGCCAGCAGCCCCTTCAAGGGACTTAGATACGAGCAGTACTTC
12,TRBV18,-,TRBJ2-1,many,CASSPDLTEQFF,TGTGCCAGCTCACCGGACTTGACTGAGCAGTTCTTC
17,TRBV5-1,TRBD2,TRBJ2-3,many,CASSVGLAGARTDTQYF,TGCGCCAGCAGCGTTGGACTAGCGGGGGCCCGCACAGATACGCAGTATTTT
15,TRBV6-6,-,TRBJ2-3,few,CASSYSTVSTDTQYF,TGTGCCAGCAGTTACTCGACGGTTAGCACAGATACGCAGTATTTT
14,TRBV20-1,-,TRBJ1-6,many,CSASWQDYNSPLHF,TGCAGTGCTAGTTGGCAGGACTATAATTCACCCCTCCACTTT
11,TRBV29-1,-,TRBJ2-7,many,CSAGRVYEQYF,TGCAGCGCCGGGCGGGTCTACGAGCAGTACTTC
15,TRBV5-1,TRBD1,TRBJ2-3,many,CASSLAGQNTDTQYF,TGCGCCAGCAGCTTGGCGGGACAGAACACAGATACGCAGTATTTT
14,TRBV18,-,TRBJ1-1,many,CASSPPSGGTEAFF,TGTGCCAGCTCACCACCGAGCGGGGGAACTGAAGCTTTCTTT
15,TRBV28,TRBD1,TRBJ1-5,many,CASSRDRYSNQPQHF,TGTGCCAGCAGCCGGGACAGATATAGCAATCAGCCCCAGCATTTT
14,TRBV2,TRBD1,TRBJ1-5,many,CASSVGQGGQPQHF,TGTGCCAGCAGTGTAGGACAGGGTGGCCAGCCCCAGCATTTT
14,TRBV5-1,-,TRBJ2-5,many,CASSLGQTQETQYF,TGCGCCAGCAGCTTGGGGCAAACCCAAGAGACCCAGTACTTC
14,TRBV7-9,-,TRBJ2-3,medium-sized,CASGQGPGPDTQYF,TGTGCCAGCGGTCAAGGGCCGGGACCAGATACGCAGTATTTT
14,TRBV6-2/TRBV6-3,-,TRBJ1-5,many,CASSYSTFGQPQHF,TGTGCCAGCAGTTACTCAACCTTCGGGCAGCCCCAGCATTTT
12,TRBV7-9,-,TRBJ2-7,many,CASSLVGYEQYF,TGTGCCAGCAGCTTAGTCGGCTACGAGCAGTACTTC
14,TRBV11-2,-,TRBJ2-1,many,CASSLEWGVDEQFF,TGTGCCAGCAGCTTAGAATGGGGTGTGGATGAGCAGTTCTTC
16,TRBV7-8,TRBD2,TRBJ2-7,many,CASNPSRLAGTNEQYF,TGTGCCAGCAACCCTTCACGACTAGCTGGCACTAACGAGCAGTACTTC
15,TRBV15,TRBD2,TRBJ2-3,few,CATSRVAGSTDTQYF,TGTGCCACCAGCAGAGTAGCGGGTAGCACAGATACGCAGTATTTT
15,TRBV28,-,TRBJ2-5,few,CASSGMRGPGETQYF,TGTGCCAGCAGTGGGATGAGGGGCCCGGGGGAGACCCAGTACTTC
15,TRBV7-2,TRBD1,TRBJ1-3,many,CASSLSQGAGNTIYF,TGTGCCAGCAGCCTTTCACAGGGGGCTGGAAACACCATATATTTT
15,TRBV20-1,-,TRBJ2-7,many,CSARDRSQPLWEQYF,TGCAGTGCTAGAGATCGTTCCCAGCCGCTATGGGAGCAGTACTTC
15,TRBV20-1,-,TRBJ2-3,many,CSARDIGGARDTQYF,TGCAGTGCTAGAGATATAGGGGGGGCGCGAGATACGCAGTATTTT
15,TRBV27,-,TRBJ2-7,-,CASSIPGALPYEQYF,TGTGCCAGCAGCATCCCCGGCGCACTCCCCTACGAGCAGTACTTC
14,TRBV5-1,-,TRBJ2-5,many,CASSLEATRGTQYF,TGCGCCAGCAGCTTGGAGGCAACCCGAGGGACCCAGTACTTC
16,TRBV4-2,-,TRBJ2-6,few,CASSPLLFSGANVLTF,TGTGCCAGCAGCCCGCTTTTATTCTCTGGGGCCAACGTCCTGACTTTC
13,TRBV7-9,-,TRBJ2-3,many,CASRTVGTDTQYF,TGTGCCAGCAGGACGGTCGGCACAGATACGCAGTATTTT
17,TRBV7-9,TRBD1,TRBJ1-6,many,CASSTRTGSSYNSPLHF,TGTGCCAGCAGCACCCGGACAGGGAGCTCCTATAATTCACCCCTCCACTTT
15,TRBV5-1,-,TRBJ2-5,many,CASSAGPSWEETQYF,TGCGCCAGCAGCGCGGGACCTTCCTGGGAAGAGACCCAGTACTTC
11,TRBV27,-,TRBJ1-1,-,CASRINTEAFF,TGTGCCAGCAGAATAAACACTGAAGCTTTCTTT
14,TRBV20-1,TRBD2,TRBJ2-2,many,CSASSGGNTGELFF,TGCAGTGCTAGTAGCGGGGGGAACACCGGGGAGCTGTTTTTT
13,TRBV27,-,TRBJ2-7,many,CASRGRGKREQYF,TGTGCCAGCAGAGGAAGAGGGAAACGCGAGCAGTACTTC
13,TRBV7-9,TRBD1,TRBJ1-4,many,CATRGQANEKLFF,TGTGCCACCAGGGGGCAAGCTAATGAAAAACTGTTTTTT
16,TRBV4-2,-,TRBJ1-3,many,CASRIRTERGGNTIYF,TGTGCCAGCAGAATTCGGACAGAACGAGGAGGAAACACCATATATTTT
14,TRBV29-1,-,TRBJ2-3,many,CSVPQGPGTDTQYF,TGCAGCGTTCCTCAGGGGCCAGGCACAGATACGCAGTATTTT
16,TRBV6-5,TRBD1,TRBJ1-1,many,CASSYSSPGQAFEAFF,TGTGCCAGCAGTTACTCGTCCCCGGGACAGGCATTCGAAGCTTTCTTT
16,TRBV5-4,-,TRBJ1-1,many,CASSFSNRRWNTEAFF,TGTGCCAGCAGCTTTTCGAACCGAAGATGGAACACTGAAGCTTTCTTT
16,TRBV7-3,TRBD1,TRBJ2-6,few,CASSEQGAAGANVLTF,TGTGCCAGCAGCGAACAGGGGGCTGCTGGGGCCAACGTCCTGACTTTC
17,TRBV19,-,TRBJ2-6,many,CASRRRNQGSGANVLTF,TGTGCCAGTAGGCGGAGGAATCAGGGATCCGGGGCCAACGTCCTGACTTTC
13,TRBV20-1,-,TRBJ2-7,many,CSARDYVGAKQYF,TGCAGTGCTAGAGATTACGTGGGGGCCAAGCAGTACTTC
14,TRBV28,-,TRBJ2-5,-,CASSLPGRKETQYF,TGTGCCAGCAGTCTCCCGGGACGTAAAGAGACCCAGTACTTC
14,TRBV28,-,TRBJ2-5,many,CASNSQGSGETQYF,TGTGCCAGCAACTCACAGGGTTCGGGCGAGACCCAGTACTTC